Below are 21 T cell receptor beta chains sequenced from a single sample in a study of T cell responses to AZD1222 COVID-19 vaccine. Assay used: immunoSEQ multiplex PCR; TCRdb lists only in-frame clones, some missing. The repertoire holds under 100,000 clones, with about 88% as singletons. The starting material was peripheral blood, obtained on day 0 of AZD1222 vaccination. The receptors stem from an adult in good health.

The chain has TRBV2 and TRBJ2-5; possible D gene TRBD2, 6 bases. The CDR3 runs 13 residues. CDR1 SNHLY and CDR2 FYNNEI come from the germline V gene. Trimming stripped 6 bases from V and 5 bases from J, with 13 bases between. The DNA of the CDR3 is TGTGCCAGCAGAACAAACAGCGGGGAGACCCAGTACTTC. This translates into CASRTNSGETQYF. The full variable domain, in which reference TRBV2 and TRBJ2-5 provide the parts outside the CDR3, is EPEVTQTPSHQVTQMGQEVILRCVPISNHLYFYWYRQILGQKVEFLVSFYNNEISEKSEIFDDQFSVERPDGSNFTLKIRSTKLEDSAMYFCASRTNSGETQYFGPGTRLLVL.

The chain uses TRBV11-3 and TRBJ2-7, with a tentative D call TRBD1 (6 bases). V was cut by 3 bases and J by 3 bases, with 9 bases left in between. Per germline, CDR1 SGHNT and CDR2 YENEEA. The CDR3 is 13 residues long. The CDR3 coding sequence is TGTGCCAGCAGCTTTACAGGGAGCTACGAGCAGTACTTC. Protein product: CASSFTGSYEQYF.

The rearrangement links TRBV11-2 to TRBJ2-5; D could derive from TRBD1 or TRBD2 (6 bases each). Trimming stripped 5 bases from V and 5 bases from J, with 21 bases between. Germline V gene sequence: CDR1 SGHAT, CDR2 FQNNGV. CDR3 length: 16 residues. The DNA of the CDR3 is TGTGCCAGCAGCCGTGGACAGACGGCGGAGGGGGAGACCCAGTACTTC. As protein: CASSRGQTAEGETQYF.

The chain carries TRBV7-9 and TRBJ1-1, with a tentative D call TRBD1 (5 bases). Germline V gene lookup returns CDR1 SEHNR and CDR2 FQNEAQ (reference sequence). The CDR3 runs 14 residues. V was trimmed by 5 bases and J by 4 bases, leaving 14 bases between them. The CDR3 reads CASSIGGFGTEAFF. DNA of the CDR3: TGTGCCAGCAGCATCGGGGGGTTCGGCACTGAAGCTTTCTTT.

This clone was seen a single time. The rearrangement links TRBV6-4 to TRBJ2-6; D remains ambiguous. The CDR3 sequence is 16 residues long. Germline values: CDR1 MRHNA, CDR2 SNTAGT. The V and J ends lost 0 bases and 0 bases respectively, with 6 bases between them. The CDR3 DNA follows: TGTGCCAGCAGTGACTCTCCGGACTCTGGGGCCAACGTCCTGACTTTC. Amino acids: CASSDSPDSGANVLTF.

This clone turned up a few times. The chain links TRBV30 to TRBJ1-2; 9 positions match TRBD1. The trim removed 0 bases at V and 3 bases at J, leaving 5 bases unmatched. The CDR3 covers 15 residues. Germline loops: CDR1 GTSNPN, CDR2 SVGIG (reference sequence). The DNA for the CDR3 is TGTGCCTGGAGTGTGTTGACAGGGGGTTACTATGGCTACACCTTC. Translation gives CAWSVLTGGYYGYTF.

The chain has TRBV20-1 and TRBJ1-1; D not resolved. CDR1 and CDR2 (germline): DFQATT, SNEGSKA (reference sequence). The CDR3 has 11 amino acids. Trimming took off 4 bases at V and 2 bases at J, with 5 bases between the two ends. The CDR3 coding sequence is TGCAGTGCTATAGGTAACACTGAAGCTTTCTTT. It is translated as CSAIGNTEAFF.

The CDR3, as DNA: TGCGCCAGCTCTCAGGGTACTGGAAACACCATATATTTT. Translation gives CASSQGTGNTIYF. V and J are TRBV5-1 and TRBJ1-3; perhaps TRBD1 as D (5 bases). The V gene lost 7 bases and the J gene lost 2 bases, with 10 bases spanning the gap. CDR1 and CDR2 from the germline V gene are SGHRS and YFSETQ. This CDR3 has 13 residues. The variable domain in full, with the rest retrieved from reference TRBV5-1 and TRBJ1-3, is KAGVTQTPRYLIKTRGQQVTLSCSPISGHRSVSWYQQTPGQGLQFLFEYFSETQRNKGNFPGRFSGRQFSNSRSEMNVSTLELGDSALYLCASSQGTGNTIYFGEGSWLTVV.

The CDR3: CASSELDSNYGYTF. The CDR3 DNA reads as TGTGCCAGCAGTGAATTGGACAGTAACTATGGCTACACCTTC. V gene TRBV6-1 combines with J gene TRBJ1-2, with TRBD1 as a possible D gene (6 bases). The CDR3 sequence is 14 residues long. Germline CDR1 MNHNS, CDR2 SASEGT. Trimming stripped 2 bases from V and 1 base from J, with 8 bases between.

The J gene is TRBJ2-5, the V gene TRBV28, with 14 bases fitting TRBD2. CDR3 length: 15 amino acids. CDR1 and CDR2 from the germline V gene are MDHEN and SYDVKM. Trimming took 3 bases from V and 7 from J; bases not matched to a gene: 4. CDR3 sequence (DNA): TGTGCCAGCAGTTTTGGGACTAGCGGGGGTGGGACCCAGTACTTC. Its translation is CASSFGTSGGGTQYF.

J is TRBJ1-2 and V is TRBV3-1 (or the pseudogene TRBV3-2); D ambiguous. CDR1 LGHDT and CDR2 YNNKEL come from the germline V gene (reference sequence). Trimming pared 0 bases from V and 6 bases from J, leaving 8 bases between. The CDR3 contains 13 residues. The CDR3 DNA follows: TGTGCCAGCAGCCAAGATCCGGACGATGGCTACACCTTC. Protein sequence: CASSQDPDDGYTF.

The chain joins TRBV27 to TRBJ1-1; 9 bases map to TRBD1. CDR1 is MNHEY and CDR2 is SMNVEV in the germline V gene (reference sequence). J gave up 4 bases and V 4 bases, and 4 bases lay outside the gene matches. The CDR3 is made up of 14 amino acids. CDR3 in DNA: TGTGCCAGCAGTTCACACAGGGGGCTCACTGAAGCTTTCTTT. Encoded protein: CASSSHRGLTEAFF.

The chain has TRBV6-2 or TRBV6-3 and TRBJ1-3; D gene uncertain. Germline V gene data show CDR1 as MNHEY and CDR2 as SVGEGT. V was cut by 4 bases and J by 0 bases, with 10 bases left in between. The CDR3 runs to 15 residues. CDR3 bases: TGTGCCAGCAGTTTTGGGTTGGGCTCTGGAAACACCATATATTTT. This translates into CASSFGLGSGNTIYF.

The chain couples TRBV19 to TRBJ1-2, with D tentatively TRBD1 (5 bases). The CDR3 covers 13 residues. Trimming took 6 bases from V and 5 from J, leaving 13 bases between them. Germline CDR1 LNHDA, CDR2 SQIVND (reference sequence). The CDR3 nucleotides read TGTGCCAGTAGGAAACCAGGGAAGTATGGCTACACCTTC. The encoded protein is CASRKPGKYGYTF.

CDR3 in amino acids: CASSGGQNTEAFF. CDR3 DNA sequence: TGTGCCAGCAGTGGCGGTCAGAACACTGAAGCTTTCTTT. The rearrangement links TRBV2 to TRBJ1-1; D is unresolved. CDR1 is SNHLY, CDR2 FYNNEI, per germline. The germline V and J ends were trimmed by 4 bases and 1 base, with 7 bases remaining between them. The CDR3 consists of 13 residues.

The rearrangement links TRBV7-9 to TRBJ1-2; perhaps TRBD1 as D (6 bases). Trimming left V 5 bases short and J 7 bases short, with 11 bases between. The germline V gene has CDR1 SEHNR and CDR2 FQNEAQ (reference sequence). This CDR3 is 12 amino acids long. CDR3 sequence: CASSLQGFGYTF. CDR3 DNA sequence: TGTGCCAGCAGCCTACAGGGTTTTGGCTACACCTTC.

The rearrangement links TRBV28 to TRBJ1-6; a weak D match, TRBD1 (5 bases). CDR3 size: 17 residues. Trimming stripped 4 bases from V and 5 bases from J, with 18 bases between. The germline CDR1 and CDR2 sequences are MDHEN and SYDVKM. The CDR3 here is CASSSIDWGSNNSPLHF. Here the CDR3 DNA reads TGTGCCAGCAGTTCTATTGATTGGGGGAGTAATAATTCACCCCTCCACTTT.

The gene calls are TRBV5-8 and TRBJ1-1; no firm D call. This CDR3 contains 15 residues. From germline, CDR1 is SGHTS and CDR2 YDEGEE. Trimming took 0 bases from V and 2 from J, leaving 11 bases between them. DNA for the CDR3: TGTGCCAGCAGCTTGGTACAACTCCCTAACACTGAAGCTTTCTTT. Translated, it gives CASSLVQLPNTEAFF.

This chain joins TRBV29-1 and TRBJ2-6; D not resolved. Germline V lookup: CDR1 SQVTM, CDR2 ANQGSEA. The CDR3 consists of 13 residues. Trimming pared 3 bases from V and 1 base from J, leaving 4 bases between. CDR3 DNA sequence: TGCAGCGTTGAGGGGTCTGGGGCCAACGTCCTGACTTTC. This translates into CSVEGSGANVLTF. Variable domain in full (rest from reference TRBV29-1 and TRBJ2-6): SAVISQKPSRDICQRGTSLTIQCQVDSQVTMMFWYRQQPGQSLTLIATANQGSEATYESGFVIDKFPISRPNLTFSTLTVSNMSPEDSSIYLCSVEGSGANVLTFGAGSRLTVL.

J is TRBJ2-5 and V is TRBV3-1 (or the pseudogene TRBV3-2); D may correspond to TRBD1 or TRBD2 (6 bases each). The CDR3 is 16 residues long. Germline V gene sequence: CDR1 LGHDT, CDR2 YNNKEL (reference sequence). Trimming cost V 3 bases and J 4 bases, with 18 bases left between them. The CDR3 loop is CASSHLSARGPETQYF. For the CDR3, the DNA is TGTGCCAGCAGCCACCTATCCGCCCGGGGGCCAGAGACCCAGTACTTC.

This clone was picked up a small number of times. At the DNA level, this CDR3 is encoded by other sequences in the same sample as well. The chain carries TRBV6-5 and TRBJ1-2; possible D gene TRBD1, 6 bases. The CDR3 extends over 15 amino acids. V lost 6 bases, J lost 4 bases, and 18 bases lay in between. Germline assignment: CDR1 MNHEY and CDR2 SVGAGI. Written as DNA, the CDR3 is TGTGCCAGCAGCCTTGGGGGGGGCGCATCCTATGGCTACACCTTC. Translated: CASSLGGGASYGYTF.